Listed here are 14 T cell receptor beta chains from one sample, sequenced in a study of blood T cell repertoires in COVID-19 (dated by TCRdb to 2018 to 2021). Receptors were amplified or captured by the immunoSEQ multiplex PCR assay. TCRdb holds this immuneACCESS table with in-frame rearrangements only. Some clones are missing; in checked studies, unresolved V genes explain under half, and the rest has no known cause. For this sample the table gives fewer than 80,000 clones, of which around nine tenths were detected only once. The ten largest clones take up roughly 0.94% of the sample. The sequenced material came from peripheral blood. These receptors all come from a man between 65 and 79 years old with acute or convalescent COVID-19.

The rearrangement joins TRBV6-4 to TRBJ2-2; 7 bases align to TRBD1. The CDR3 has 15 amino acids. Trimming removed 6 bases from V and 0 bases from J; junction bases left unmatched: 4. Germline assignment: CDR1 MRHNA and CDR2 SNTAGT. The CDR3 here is CASSPGTANTGELFF. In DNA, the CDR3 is TGTGCCAGCAGCCCCGGGACAGCGAACACCGGGGAGCTGTTTTTT.

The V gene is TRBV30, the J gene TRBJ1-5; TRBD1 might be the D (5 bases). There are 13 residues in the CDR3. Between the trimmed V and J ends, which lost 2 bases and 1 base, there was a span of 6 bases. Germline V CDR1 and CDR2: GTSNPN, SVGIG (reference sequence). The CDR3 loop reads CAWSRQSNQPQHF. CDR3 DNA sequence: TGTGCCTGGAGTAGACAGAGCAATCAGCCCCAGCATTTT.

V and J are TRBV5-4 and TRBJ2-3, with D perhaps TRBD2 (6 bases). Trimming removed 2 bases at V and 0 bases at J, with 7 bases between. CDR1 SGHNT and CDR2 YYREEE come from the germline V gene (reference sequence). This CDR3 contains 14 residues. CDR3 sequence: CASSFRGSTDTQYF. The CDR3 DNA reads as TGTGCCAGCAGCTTCCGGGGGAGCACAGATACGCAGTATTTT.

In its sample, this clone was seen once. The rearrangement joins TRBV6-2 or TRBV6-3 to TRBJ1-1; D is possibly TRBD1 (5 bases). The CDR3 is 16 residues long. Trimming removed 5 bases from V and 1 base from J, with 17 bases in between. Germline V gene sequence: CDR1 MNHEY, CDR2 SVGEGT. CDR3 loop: CASSHLFGAENTEAFF. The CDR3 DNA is TGTGCCAGCAGTCACCTATTTGGGGCGGAGAACACTGAAGCTTTCTTT.

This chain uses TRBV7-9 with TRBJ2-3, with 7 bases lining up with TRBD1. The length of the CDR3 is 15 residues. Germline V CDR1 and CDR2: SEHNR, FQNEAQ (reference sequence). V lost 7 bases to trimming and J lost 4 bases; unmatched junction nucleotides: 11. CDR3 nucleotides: TGTGCCAGCATGATCATGACAGGGTTCGCAGATACGCAGTATTTT. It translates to CASMIMTGFADTQYF.

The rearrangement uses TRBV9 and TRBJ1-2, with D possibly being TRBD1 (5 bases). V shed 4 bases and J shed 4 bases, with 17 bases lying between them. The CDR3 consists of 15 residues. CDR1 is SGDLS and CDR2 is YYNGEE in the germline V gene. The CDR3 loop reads CASSQSGRLGYGYTF. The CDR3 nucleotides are TGTGCCAGCAGCCAATCAGGGCGGCTGGGCTATGGCTACACCTTC. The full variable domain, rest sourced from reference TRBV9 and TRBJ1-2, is DSGVTQTPKHLITATGQRVTLRCSPRSGDLSVYWYQQSLDQGLQFLIQYYNGEERAKGNILERFSAQQFPDLHSELNLSSLELGDSALYFCASSQSGRLGYGYTFGSGTRLTVV.

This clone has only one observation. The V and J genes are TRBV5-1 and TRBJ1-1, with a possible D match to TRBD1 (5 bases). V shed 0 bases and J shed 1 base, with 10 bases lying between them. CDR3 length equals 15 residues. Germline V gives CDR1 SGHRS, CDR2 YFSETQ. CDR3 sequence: CASSLGPGGNTEAFF. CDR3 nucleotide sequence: TGCGCCAGCAGCTTGGGGCCGGGGGGGAACACTGAAGCTTTCTTT.

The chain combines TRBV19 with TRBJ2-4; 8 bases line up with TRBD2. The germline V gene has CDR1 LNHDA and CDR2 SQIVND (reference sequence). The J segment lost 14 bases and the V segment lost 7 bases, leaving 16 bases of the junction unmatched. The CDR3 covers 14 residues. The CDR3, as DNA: TGTGCCAGTACCAATATCTTCCGGGAGGGACCGGAGTACTTC. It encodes CASTNIFREGPEYF.

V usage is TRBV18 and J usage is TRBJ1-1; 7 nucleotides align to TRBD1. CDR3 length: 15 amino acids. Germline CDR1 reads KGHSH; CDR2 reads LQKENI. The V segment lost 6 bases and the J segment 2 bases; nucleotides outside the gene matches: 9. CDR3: CASSPAGQVNTEAFF. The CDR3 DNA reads TGTGCCAGCTCGCCGGCTGGACAGGTTAACACTGAAGCTTTCTTT.

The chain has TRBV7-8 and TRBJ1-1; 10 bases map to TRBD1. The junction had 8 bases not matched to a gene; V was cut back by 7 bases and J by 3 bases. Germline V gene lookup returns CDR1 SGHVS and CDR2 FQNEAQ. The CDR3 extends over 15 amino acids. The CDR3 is CASNRQGASDTEAFF. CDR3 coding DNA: TGTGCCAGCAACAGACAGGGGGCAAGTGACACTGAAGCTTTCTTT. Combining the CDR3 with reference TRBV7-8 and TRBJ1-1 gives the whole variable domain GAGVSQSPRYKVAKRGQDVALRCDPISGHVSLFWYQQALGQGPEFLTYFQNEAQLDKSGLPSDRFFAERPEGSVSTLKIQRTQQEDSAVYLCASNRQGASDTEAFFGQGTRLTVV.

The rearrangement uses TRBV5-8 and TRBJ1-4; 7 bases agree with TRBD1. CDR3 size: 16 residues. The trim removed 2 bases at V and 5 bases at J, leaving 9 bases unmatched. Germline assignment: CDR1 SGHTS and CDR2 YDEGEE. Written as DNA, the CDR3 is TGTGCCAGCAGCTTAGAGGGGGCCGGAACAAATGAAAAACTGTTTTTT. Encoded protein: CASSLEGAGTNEKLFF. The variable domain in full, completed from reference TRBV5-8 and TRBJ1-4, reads EAGVTQSPTHLIKTRGQQATLRCSPISGHTSVYWYQQALGLGLQFLLWYDEGEERNRGNFPPRFSGRQFPNYSSELNVNALELEDSALYLCASSLEGAGTNEKLFFGSGTQLSVL.

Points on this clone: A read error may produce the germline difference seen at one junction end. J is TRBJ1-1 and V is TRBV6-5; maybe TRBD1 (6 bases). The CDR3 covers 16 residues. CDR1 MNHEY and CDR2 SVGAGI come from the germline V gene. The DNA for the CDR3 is TGTGCCAGCAATTACTCGGAGATTGAAAGGGGGACTGAAGCTTTCTTT. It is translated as CASNYSEIERGTEAFF.

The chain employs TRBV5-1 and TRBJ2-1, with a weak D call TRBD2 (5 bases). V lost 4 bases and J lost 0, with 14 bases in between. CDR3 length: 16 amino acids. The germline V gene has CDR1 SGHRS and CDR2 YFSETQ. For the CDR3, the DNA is TGCGCCAGCAGCGCCTCTAGCTTTAGCTCCTACAATGAGCAGTTCTTC. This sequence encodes CASSASSFSSYNEQFF.

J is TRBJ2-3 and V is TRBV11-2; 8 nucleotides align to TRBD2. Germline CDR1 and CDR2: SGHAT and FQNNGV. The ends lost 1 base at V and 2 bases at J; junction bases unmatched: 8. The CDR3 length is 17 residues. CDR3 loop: CASSLVGSGGPTDTQYF. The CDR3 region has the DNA TGTGCCAGCAGCTTAGTTGGTTCGGGAGGGCCCACAGATACGCAGTATTTT.